This TCR beta chain was identified during a study of PD-1 blockade in classical Hodgkin lymphoma (TCRdb year 2020). Notes on the research overall: The study used CyTOF and TCR beta sequencing to define a peripheral blood immune signature of response to PD-1 blockade in classical Hodgkin lymphoma.

This sample's time point label indicates: newly diagnosed, previously untreated cHL patient sample. CD4+ T cells were purified from thawed PBMCs by magnetic negative selection with a Miltenyi CD4+ T cell isolation kit. As a comparison group for the relapsed/refractory trial patients, PBMCs from patients with newly diagnosed, previously untreated classical Hodgkin lymphoma were sequenced. Peripheral blood was collected in 8 mL Vacutainer Cell Preparation Tubes, from which PBMCs were isolated by centrifugation and then cryopreserved. Purified CD4+ and CD8+ fractions were prepared only for cases with an additional available PBMC sample. On LS columns in a quadroMACS separator, the magnetically labelled cells were depleted, and the flow-through was collected as the purified fraction. The Qiagen DNeasy kit was used to extract genomic DNA both from unsorted PBMCs and from the negatively selected CD4+ and CD8+ fractions. Using primers that anneal to V and J segments, immunoSEQ multiplex PCR amplified the TCR beta CDR3 regions. A synthetic immune receptor repertoire was used to minimize amplification bias, and any residual bias was removed computationally once sequencing was done. In the paper's pipeline: Custom Python scripts were used to quantify repertoire diversity as the Shannon entropy index. Unsorted, CD4+ and CD8+ repertoires were analyzed separately, except in combined analyses where CD4+ and CD8+ sequences were merged in silico. The source is immuneACCESS, and TCRdb retained only in-frame sequences with V and J called. Part of the clones is not carried over; for the studies checked, unresolved V genes explain less than half of this, and the remainder is unexplained. V and J calls and clone size are copied from that table; D and trimming were computed from the DNA. In all, the sample holds around 30,000 clones, and around 92% of those were seen once. The ten largest clones capture around 0.33% of the sample.

As concerns this clone: There is no known antigen for this receptor. Per-base quality was not reported, and no clone a single base away is much larger than it.

The germline ends are 19 bases apart after V is trimmed by 5 bases and J by 6 bases. According to the germline V gene, CDR1 reads SNHLY and CDR2 reads FYNNEI. The CDR3 spans 16 residues, from the cysteine through the phenylalanine. Only the CDR3 DNA is retained, 48 bases long and in frame from the first base. What the authors observed across the whole study: Only a single clinical trial cohort was studied, and what caused the repertoire differences, possibly disease activity or prior therapy, remained undefined. Baseline TCR diversity was reported as lower in newly diagnosed patients than in healthy donors, and lower still in relapsed/refractory patients.

Sequencing was done on a sample of CD4+ T cells from blood. Recombination connected TRBV2 to TRBJ2-2; the D element might be TRBD1 or TRBD2, as each aligns at 6 bases. This TCR was recovered from a human donor with classical Hodgkin lymphoma. The CDR3 in this case is CASSNDQGRFAGELFF. In nucleotides, the sequence is TGTGCCAGCAGTAATGATCAGGGGAGGTTTGCCGGGGAGCTGTTTTTT.